These 19 T cell receptor beta chains came from one sample sequenced in a study of breast tumors, draining lymph nodes, adjacent tissues. TCRdb itself ran the multiplex PCR reads through MiXCR, one entry per CDR3 protein. This sample has under 150,000 distinct CDR3 sequences, with approximately 22% found just once. Samples came from axillary lymph nodes draining the breast cancer. The sequencing input was axillary lymph node tissue. The receptors were gathered from a female donor with breast cancer. Some clones in this sample may be carry-over from other donors' samples.

Many counts were recorded for this clonotype. The V gene is TRBV6-2 or TRBV6-3, the J gene TRBJ2-7, with unresolved D. The CDR3 has 11 amino acids. Germline lookup yields CDR1 MNHEY and CDR2 SVGEGT. Trimming cost V 4 bases and J 7 bases, with 8 bases left between them. The CDR3 coding sequence is TGTGCCAGCAGTTTCCAAGATGAGCAGTACTTC. Its translation is CASSFQDEQYF.

This clonotype was picked up many times. The rearrangement uses TRBV12-3 or TRBV12-4 and TRBJ1-2; no reliable D call. Trimming shortened V by 3 bases and J by 2 bases, and 7 bases separated the two germline ends. This CDR3 has 13 amino acids. The CDR3, as DNA: TGTGCCAGCAGTTTTGGGCAGAACTATGGCTACACCTTC. Translated: CASSFGQNYGYTF.

Ten or more counts support this clonotype. For the CDR3, the DNA is TGTGCCTGGAGTGTACCTGTAGGTACGGTGAACTATGGCTACACCTTC. Protein sequence: CAWSVPVGTVNYGYTF. This chain links TRBV30 with TRBJ1-2; no reliable D call. The V end was cut by 0 bases, the J end by 2 bases, with 16 bases between. Germline CDR1 reads GTSNPN; CDR2 reads SVGIG (reference sequence). This CDR3 contains 16 residues.

At least ten counts were recorded for this clonotype. The chain uses TRBV7-6 and TRBJ2-3; 9 bases fit TRBD1. This CDR3 spans 13 amino acids. Germline V lookup: CDR1 SGHVS, CDR2 FNYEAQ. V was clipped by 5 bases and J by 6 bases; unmatched bases: 3. The DNA for the CDR3 is TGTGCCAGCAGCGTCACAGGGGGCGATACGCAGTATTTT. It yields the protein CASSVTGGDTQYF.

Concerning this clonotype itself: This may be a read error, as it is one base from a much larger clone. The V call is TRBV6-1, the J call TRBJ2-5; D perhaps matches TRBD2 (5 bases). The germline V gene encodes CDR1 MNHNS and CDR2 SASEGT. CDR3 length equals 14 residues. The CDR3 spells CASSDSVAQETLYF. Written as DNA, the CDR3 is TGTGCCAGCAGTGATAGCGTGGCACAAGAGACCCTGTACTTC.

On this clonotype itself: A much larger clone lies a single base off, so this may be a read error. The CDR3 does not close with the conserved phenylalanine or tryptophan, likely indicating a read error. The CDR3 DNA reads as TGTGCCAGCAGTTACTCCGGGGACAGAGATGGCTACACCCTC. This codes for CASSYSGDRDGYTL. V usage is TRBV6-5 and J usage is TRBJ1-2, with 7 nucleotides matching TRBD1. The germline gives CDR1 MNHEY, CDR2 SVGAGI. CDR3 length: 14 residues. Unmatched junction bases numbered 4, after V lost 0 bases and J lost 6 bases.

The J gene is TRBJ2-5, the V gene TRBV5-1, with 10 bases that match TRBD1. Trimming took 4 bases from V and 4 from J; bases not matched to a gene: 10. This CDR3 has 16 amino acids. Germline-derived CDR1 and CDR2 are SGHRS and YFSETQ. CDR3 bases: TGCGCCAGCAGCCGAACGACAGGGGGCGAAGGAGAGACCCAGTACTTC. Residues: CASSRTTGGEGETQYF.

At least ten counts were recorded for this clonotype. This rearrangement joins TRBV6-2 or TRBV6-3 to TRBJ2-3; 7 bases line up with TRBD2. With V trimmed by 5 bases and J by 1 base, 9 bases remained unmatched. Germline V gene lookup returns CDR1 MNHEY and CDR2 SVGEGT. This CDR3 region has 16 residues. CDR3 nucleotides: TGTGCCAGCAGTGGGCTAGCGGTCCCGGGCACAGATACGCAGTATTTT. This translates into CASSGLAVPGTDTQYF.

Ten or more counts support this clonotype. V and J are TRBV5-1 and TRBJ2-2; no clear D. Germline loops: CDR1 SGHRS, CDR2 YFSETQ. CDR3 length equals 14 residues. V was shortened by 1 base and J by 5 bases, with 9 bases between the two germline ends. In DNA, the CDR3 is TGCGCCAGCAGCTTGCTTCGATCTACCGGGGAGCTGTTTTTT. Translating gives CASSLLRSTGELFF.

This clonotype was seen at least ten times. The chain links TRBV5-1 to TRBJ2-3; 10 nucleotides line up with TRBD2. The CDR3 has 14 residues. Germline V lookup: CDR1 SGHRS, CDR2 YFSETQ. The V and J ends lost 5 bases and 6 bases, in that order; junction bases with no gene match: 6. CDR3 loop: CASRASGSTDTQYF. CDR3 nucleotide sequence: TGCGCCAGCAGGGCTAGCGGGAGTACGGATACGCAGTATTTT.

This clonotype was observed once. This may stem from a read error, because a much larger clone lies one nucleotide away. The rearrangement uses TRBV5-6 and TRBJ1-2; possibly TRBD1 for D (5 bases). Trimming took 2 bases from V and 12 from J, leaving 17 bases between them. The CDR3 length is 13 residues. Germline lookup yields CDR1 SGHDT and CDR2 YYEEEE. This CDR3 is CASSLLQGAGHTF. The CDR3 coding sequence is TGTGCCAGCAGCTTACTCCAGGGAGCAGGCCACACCTTC.

This clonotype was counted at least ten times. The J gene is TRBJ1-5, the V gene TRBV9; D ambiguous. The CDR3 loop spans 14 amino acids. Trimming cost V 0 bases and J 3 bases, with 7 bases left between them. The V gene's germline CDR1 is SGDLS and CDR2 YYNGEE. CDR3 coding DNA: TGTGCCAGCAGCGTAGAGGGAAACAATCAGCCCCAGCATTTT. Residues: CASSVEGNNQPQHF. The full variable domain, rest sourced from reference TRBV9 and TRBJ1-5, is DSGVTQTPKHLITATGQRVTLRCSPRSGDLSVYWYQQSLDQGLQFLIQYYNGEERAKGNILERFSAQQFPDLHSELNLSSLELGDSALYFCASSVEGNNQPQHFGDGTRLSIL.

This clonotype was recorded at least ten times. The chain carries TRBV2 and TRBJ2-3; 7 nucleotides line up with TRBD2. The V segment lost 9 bases and the J segment 1 base; nucleotides outside the gene matches: 4. The germline CDR1 and CDR2 sequences are SNHLY and FYNNEI. This CDR3 has 13 amino acids. CDR3 in amino acids: CASYRGGTDTQYF. DNA for the CDR3: TGTGCCAGTTATCGGGGGGGCACAGATACGCAGTATTTT.

This clonotype was counted a few times. The CDR3 loop is CASSERGTSGRAPEQFF. The CDR3 nucleotides read TGTGCCAGCAGTGAGAGAGGGACTAGCGGGAGGGCCCCTGAGCAGTTCTTC. The chain combines TRBV6-4 with TRBJ2-1, with 16 nucleotides matching TRBD2. The germline V gene has CDR1 MRHNA and CDR2 SNTAGT. The CDR3 consists of 17 residues. The ends lost 3 bases at V and 9 bases at J; junction bases unmatched: 8.

Note on this clonotype: A much larger clone lies a single base off, so this may be a read error. The rearrangement joins TRBV19 to TRBJ2-5; D may correspond to TRBD1 or TRBD2 (5 bases each). V was clipped by 6 bases and J by 7 bases, with 21 bases between them. Germline values: CDR1 LNHDA, CDR2 SQIVND (reference sequence). The CDR3 has 15 amino acids. CDR3 sequence (DNA): TGTGCCAGTAGCCGTACCGGGGCCCCCGATCGGACCCAGTACTTC. Protein product: CASSRTGAPDRTQYF.

This clonotype was seen at least ten times. This chain connects TRBV29-1 to TRBJ2-7; 7 nucleotides line up with TRBD2. J gave up 2 bases and V 7 bases, and 8 bases lay outside the gene matches. Germline V gene data show CDR1 as SQVTM and CDR2 as ANQGSEA. CDR3 length: 13 amino acids. This chain's CDR3 is CSARGRDPYEQYF. In DNA form, the CDR3 reads TGCAGCGCCCGGGGGAGGGATCCCTACGAGCAGTACTTC.

This clonotype was counted ten times or more. The chain has TRBV24-1 and TRBJ2-3; 12 positions agree with TRBD1. The CDR3 runs to 16 residues. Germline V CDR1 and CDR2: KGHDR, SFDVKD. Unmatched junction bases numbered 5, after V lost 0 bases and J lost 8 bases. The CDR3 nucleotides read TGTGCCACCAGTGATTTGGTGGGACAGGGGGCAGTTACGCAGTATTTT. It yields the protein CATSDLVGQGAVTQYF.

This clonotype was observed a handful of times. The chain combines TRBV11-2 with TRBJ2-7; D is unresolved. From germline, CDR1 is SGHAT and CDR2 FQNNGV. There are 13 residues in the CDR3. V was cut by 1 base and J by 5 bases, with 9 bases left in between. The CDR3 is CASSLVRGHEQYF. CDR3 in DNA: TGTGCCAGCAGCTTAGTTCGTGGGCACGAGCAGTACTTC. The full variable domain, in which reference TRBV11-2 and TRBJ2-7 provide the parts outside the CDR3, is EAGVAQSPRYKIIEKRQSVAFWCNPISGHATLYWYQQILGQGPKLLIQFQNNGVVDDSQLPKDRFSAERLKGVDSTLKIQPAKLEDSAVYLCASSLVRGHEQYFGPGTRLTVT.

This clonotype was seen more than once but under ten times. The chain employs TRBV4-1 and TRBJ1-2; D is possibly TRBD1 (5 bases). Trimming removed 1 base from V and 1 base from J, with 10 bases in between. This CDR3 is built from 15 residues. Germline loops: CDR1 MGHRA, CDR2 YSYEKL. The CDR3 loop is CASSQGQGYNYGYTF. CDR3 nucleotide sequence: TGCGCCAGCAGCCAAGGCCAGGGTTATAACTATGGCTACACCTTC.